The 29 T cell receptor beta chains given below trace back to one sample, sequenced in a study of cytomegalovirus exposure and HLA in healthy donors. The PCR was carried out with 60 Vbeta primers and 13 Jbeta primers. Clones were sequenced by immunoSEQ multiplex PCR, and TCRdb holds only the in-frame ones, with some missing. The repertoire holds roughly 98,000 clones, with 62% as singletons. The sample consisted of PBMCs. These receptors came from a woman aged 30 to 39 in good health and CMV-seropositive.

A few counts support this clone. This chain uses TRBV27 with TRBJ1-2; D not certain. The CDR3 is 13 residues long. The V gene lost 5 bases and the J gene lost 11 bases, with 18 bases spanning the gap. Germline-derived CDR1 and CDR2 are MNHEY and SMNVEV (reference sequence). CDR3 DNA: TGTGCCAGCAGTGCCTCCCCCGGGATATTTTACACCTTC. Residues: CASSASPGIFYTF.

V is TRBV5-6 and J is TRBJ1-1, with 12 bases lining up with TRBD1. The CDR3 has 17 amino acids. Per the germline V gene, CDR1 is SGHDT and CDR2 is YYEEEE. V lost 4 bases and J lost 8; bases outside the gene matches: 15. The CDR3 protein is CASSAVPGQGASLEAFF. The CDR3 nucleotides read TGTGCCAGCAGCGCAGTCCCGGGACAGGGGGCGTCCCTCGAAGCTTTCTTT.

The chain employs TRBV5-4 and TRBJ2-2; D ambiguous. This CDR3 is 12 amino acids long. Trimming pared 4 bases from V and 7 bases from J, leaving 8 bases between. Germline loops: CDR1 SGHNT, CDR2 YYREEE (reference sequence). The CDR3 is CASSQAFGELFF. CDR3 coding DNA: TGTGCCAGCAGCCAGGCCTTCGGGGAGCTGTTTTTT. The whole variable domain, remainder taken from reference TRBV5-4 and TRBJ2-2, is ETGVTQSPTHLIKTRGQQVTLRCSSQSGHNTVSWYQQALGQGPQFIFQYYREEENGRGNFPPRFSGLQFPNYSSELNVNALELDDSALYLCASSQAFGELFFGEGSRLTVL.

This chain connects TRBV11-3 to TRBJ2-5, with D unresolved. The V end was cut by 5 bases, the J end by 11 bases, with 21 bases between. Per the germline V gene, CDR1 is SGHNT and CDR2 is YENEEA. The CDR3 consists of 14 residues. In nucleotides, the CDR3 is TGTGCCAGCAGCCCCCGATCGTCCCTGTCGGAGCAGTACTTC. Its translation: CASSPRSSLSEQYF.

The CDR3 DNA reads as TGCAGCGTTGACCCGGGACAGGCGAGGGAGCAGTACTTC. Its translation: CSVDPGQAREQYF. The V call is TRBV29-1, the J call TRBJ2-7, with 8 bases aligning to TRBD1. The CDR3 length is 13 residues. Germline loops: CDR1 SQVTM, CDR2 ANQGSEA. The V and J ends lost 3 bases and 7 bases, in that order; junction bases with no gene match: 8.

The V gene is TRBV2, the J gene TRBJ1-4; no definite D call. Looked up from germline, CDR1 is SNHLY and CDR2 is FYNNEI. Trimming took off 6 bases at V and 0 bases at J, with 11 bases between the two ends. The CDR3 loop spans 15 amino acids. The DNA for the CDR3 is TGTGCCAGCAGCCACCACAGTCCAACTAATGAAAAACTGTTTTTT. Translation gives CASSHHSPTNEKLFF.

The chain is built from TRBV10-3 and TRBJ2-7; possibly TRBD1 for D (6 bases). CDR1 is ENHRY and CDR2 is SYGVKD in the germline V gene. There are 12 residues in the CDR3. The V end was cut by 6 bases, the J end by 6 bases, with 12 bases between. The CDR3 loop is CAIRQGSGEQYF. In nucleotides, the CDR3 is TGTGCCATCAGACAGGGAAGTGGCGAGCAGTACTTC.

CDR3 residues: CASSPPGTSNSYEQYF. DNA of the CDR3: TGTGCCAGCTCACCCCCCGGGACTAGCAACTCCTACGAGCAGTACTTC. V usage is TRBV18 and J usage is TRBJ2-5, with 9 bases matching TRBD2. The J call is doubtful: the DNA matches TRBJ2-7 better. The CDR3 is 16 amino acids. Germline V gene lookup returns CDR1 KGHSH and CDR2 LQKENI.

The chain carries TRBV19 and TRBJ2-2; D ambiguous. V was shortened by 8 bases and J by 4 bases, with 8 bases between the two germline ends. CDR1 is LNHDA and CDR2 is SQIVND in the germline V gene (reference sequence). The CDR3 extends over 12 amino acids. The CDR3 spells CASRPSTGELFF. For the CDR3, the DNA is TGTGCCAGTCGCCCTAGCACCGGGGAGCTGTTTTTT.

This clone occurred once. The chain couples TRBV6-1 to TRBJ2-3; TRBD2 matches 13 bases. The ends lost 7 bases at V and 2 bases at J; junction bases unmatched: 3. This CDR3 has 15 residues. Germline CDR1 is MNHNS and CDR2 is SASEGT. CDR3 sequence reads: CASKGLAGVTDTQYF. The DNA of the CDR3 is TGTGCCAGCAAAGGACTAGCGGGGGTCACAGATACGCAGTATTTT.

The V call is TRBV4-1, the J call TRBJ2-3; TRBD2 matches 7 bases. V shed 3 bases, J shed 3 bases, and the junction held 9 bases outside the gene matches. The germline gives CDR1 MGHRA, CDR2 YSYEKL. The CDR3 has 16 residues. The CDR3 DNA reads TGCGCCAGCAGCCACCTAAGCGGGGTCGGGACAGATACGCAGTATTTT. Residues: CASSHLSGVGTDTQYF.

CDR3 loop: CAIDGIYSNQPQHF. For the CDR3, the DNA is TGTGCCATCGACGGGATTTATAGCAATCAGCCCCAGCATTTT. The chain combines TRBV28 with TRBJ1-5; D uncertain. CDR1 is MDHEN, CDR2 SYDVKM, per germline. The ends were cut back, 10 bases at V and 0 bases at J, with 13 bases in the middle. The CDR3 has 14 amino acids.

The rearrangement links TRBV7-6 to TRBJ2-7, with D possibly matching TRBD2 (5 bases). This CDR3 is 13 amino acids long. Germline V gene lookup returns CDR1 SGHVS and CDR2 FNYEAQ. The V end was cut by 7 bases, the J end by 2 bases, with 12 bases between. CDR3 loop: CASTDGVTYEQYF. The CDR3 nucleotides are TGTGCCAGCACCGACGGGGTCACCTACGAGCAGTACTTC. Supplemented by reference TRBV7-6 and TRBJ2-7, the full variable domain reads GAGVSQSPRYKVTKRGQDVALRCDPISGHVSLYWYRQALGQGPEFLTYFNYEAQQDKSGLPNDRFSAERPEGSISTLTIQRTEQRDSAMYRCASTDGVTYEQYFGPGTRLTVT.

This clone was seen more than once but under ten times. The chain has TRBV19 and TRBJ2-5; 9 bases agree with TRBD2. The CDR3 totals 15 residues. Germline loops: CDR1 LNHDA, CDR2 SQIVND (reference sequence). Trimming removed 8 bases from V and 4 bases from J; junction bases left unmatched: 11. The CDR3, as DNA: TGTGCCAGTGGCGGAGGACTAGCGCGCGGAGAGACCCAGTACTTC. Encoded protein: CASGGGLARGETQYF.

The genes are TRBV7-2 and TRBJ2-5, with 9 bases that match TRBD1. Germline CDR1 is SGHTA and CDR2 is FQGNSA. J gave up 5 bases and V 4 bases, and 8 bases lay outside the gene matches. The CDR3 sequence is 15 residues long. For the CDR3, the DNA is TGTGCCAGCAGCTCCATAAACAGGGGGCGGGAGACCCAGTACTTC. Translating gives CASSSINRGRETQYF.

The V gene is TRBV6-5, the J gene TRBJ1-1; 7 bases fit TRBD1. CDR1 and CDR2 from the germline V gene are MNHEY and SVGAGI. Unmatched junction bases numbered 6, after V lost 5 bases and J lost 6 bases. This CDR3 is built from 13 residues. CDR3 in amino acids: CASSLQGDAEAFF. The CDR3 DNA reads TGTGCCAGCAGTCTTCAGGGGGACGCTGAAGCTTTCTTT.

The CDR3 region is CASKEKGAVNTEAFF. In DNA, the CDR3 is TGTGCCAGCAAGGAAAAGGGGGCTGTGAACACTGAAGCTTTCTTT. The rearrangement uses TRBV7-2 and TRBJ1-1; 7 bases fit TRBD1. Germline trimming cut 7 bases from V and 0 bases from J; bases unmatched to any gene: 8. The CDR3 consists of 15 residues. From germline, CDR1 is SGHTA and CDR2 FQGNSA. Full variable domain (outside the CDR3, taken from reference TRBV7-2 and TRBJ1-1): GAGVSQSPSNKVTEKGKDVELRCDPISGHTALYWYRQSLGQGLEFLIYFQGNSAPDKSGLPSDRFSAERTGGSVSTLTIQRTQQEDSAVYLCASKEKGAVNTEAFFGQGTRLTVV.

This clone occurred a few times. Within the sample, other DNA sequences also encode this same CDR3. V is TRBV28 and J is TRBJ1-1; D is perhaps TRBD1 (6 bases). V was clipped by 3 bases and J by 0 bases, with 8 bases between them. Germline V gives CDR1 MDHEN, CDR2 SYDVKM. The length of the CDR3 is 14 residues. CDR3 protein: CASSFGQLNTEAFF. In nucleotides, the CDR3 is TGTGCCAGCAGTTTCGGACAGTTGAACACTGAAGCTTTCTTT.

The chain is built from TRBV25-1 and TRBJ2-1; 9 bases line up with TRBD1. CDR1 and CDR2 from the germline V gene are MGHDK and SYGVNS. The J segment lost 10 bases and the V segment lost 5 bases, leaving 9 bases of the junction unmatched. The CDR3 has 14 amino acids. The CDR3 nucleotides are TGTGCCAGCAGTCCGTGGGACAGGGCAGGGGAGCAGTTCTTC. The encoded protein is CASSPWDRAGEQFF.

This clone was picked up a small number of times. The chain employs TRBV5-4 and TRBJ1-4; D is possibly TRBD1 (5 bases). The germline CDR1 and CDR2 sequences are SGHNT and YYREEE (reference sequence). V was clipped by 1 base and J by 6 bases, with 10 bases between them. This CDR3 comprises 14 residues. The DNA of the CDR3 is TGTGCCAGCAGCTTGCAGGGTTCGGATGAAAAACTGTTTTTT. Translating gives CASSLQGSDEKLFF.

This chain joins TRBV28 and TRBJ1-5, with D unresolved. The CDR3 totals 13 residues. From germline, CDR1 is MDHEN and CDR2 SYDVKM. V lost 3 bases and J 3 bases, leaving 6 bases between the germline ends. In DNA, the CDR3 is TGTGCCAGCAGTTTGCCTAACAATCAGCCCCAGCATTTT. Translated: CASSLPNNQPQHF.

This clone showed up just a few times. The CDR3: CASSQTDRNYNEQFF. The CDR3 DNA follows: TGTGCCAGCAGCCAAACGGACAGGAACTACAATGAGCAGTTCTTC. V and J are TRBV7-3 and TRBJ2-1, with 7 nucleotides matching TRBD1. Germline V gene data show CDR1 as SGHTA and CDR2 as FQGTGA. The ends lost 5 bases at V and 3 bases at J; junction bases unmatched: 7. The CDR3 extends over 15 amino acids.

V usage is TRBV11-2 and J usage is TRBJ1-6, with TRBD1 identical over 10 bases. Germline CDR1 and CDR2: SGHAT and FQNNGV. The CDR3 loop spans 14 amino acids. After removal of 5 bases from V and 10 bases from J, the junction contained 5 bases not matched to a gene. The CDR3 bases are TGTGCCAGCAGCCCGACAGGGGGCAGGTCACCCCTCCACTTT. Its translation is CASSPTGGRSPLHF.

The chain has TRBV19 and TRBJ2-7; 7 nucleotides line up with TRBD1. This CDR3 has 16 amino acids. Trimming cost V 5 bases and J 0 bases; bases outside gene matches: 10. Germline V gives CDR1 LNHDA, CDR2 SQIVND (reference sequence). For the CDR3, the DNA is TGTGCCAGTAGTCAACGGACAGGATACCTCTCCTACGAGCAGTACTTC. Protein: CASSQRTGYLSYEQYF.

The CDR3 nucleotides are TGTGCCAGCAGACCAGGACAGGGAATTGGCACCGGGGAGCTGTTTTTT. Translation gives CASRPGQGIGTGELFF. The chain has TRBV11-3 and TRBJ2-2; 8 nucleotides line up with TRBD1. CDR3 length: 16 amino acids. V gave up 6 bases and J gave up 4 bases; unmatched junction bases: 10. Germline V gene data show CDR1 as SGHNT and CDR2 as YENEEA.

This clone was seen only a few times. This rearrangement joins TRBV7-9 to TRBJ2-4; D unresolved. In germline, CDR1 is SEHNR, CDR2 FQNEAQ (reference sequence). This CDR3 is 15 amino acids long. Trimming took 2 bases from V and 8 from J, leaving 16 bases between them. The DNA of the CDR3 is TGTGCCAGCAGCTTATACGTCACGTACCCGGACATTCAGTACTTC. It yields the protein CASSLYVTYPDIQYF.

This rearrangement joins TRBV11-2 to TRBJ2-2; 12 bases are a match to TRBD2. CDR1 and CDR2 from the germline V gene are SGHAT and FQNNGV. The CDR3 runs to 15 residues. V was pared by 5 bases and J by 7 bases, with 5 bases of the junction left unmatched. CDR3 amino acids: CASSASGGAGGELFF. The CDR3 DNA reads TGTGCCAGCAGCGCTAGCGGGGGGGCTGGCGGGGAGCTGTTTTTT. Drawing the rest from reference TRBV11-2 and TRBJ2-2, the complete variable domain is EAGVAQSPRYKIIEKRQSVAFWCNPISGHATLYWYQQILGQGPKLLIQFQNNGVVDDSQLPKDRFSAERLKGVDSTLKIQPAKLEDSAVYLCASSASGGAGGELFFGEGSRLTVL.

The chain employs TRBV7-9 and TRBJ2-5, with D unresolved. Trimming left V 5 bases short and J 2 bases short, with 3 bases between. CDR3 size: 11 residues. Germline lookup yields CDR1 SEHNR and CDR2 FQNEAQ (reference sequence). As DNA, the CDR3 is TGTGCCAGCAGCATACAAGAGACCCAGTACTTC. It codes for CASSIQETQYF.

The rearrangement links TRBV28 to TRBJ1-2; TRBD1 is a possible D gene (5 bases). V shed 8 bases and J shed 7 bases, with 8 bases lying between them. This CDR3 has 10 residues. The germline V gene has CDR1 MDHEN and CDR2 SYDVKM. In nucleotides, the CDR3 is TGTGCCAGCGGGGCTTTTGGCTACACCTTC. Its translation is CASGAFGYTF.